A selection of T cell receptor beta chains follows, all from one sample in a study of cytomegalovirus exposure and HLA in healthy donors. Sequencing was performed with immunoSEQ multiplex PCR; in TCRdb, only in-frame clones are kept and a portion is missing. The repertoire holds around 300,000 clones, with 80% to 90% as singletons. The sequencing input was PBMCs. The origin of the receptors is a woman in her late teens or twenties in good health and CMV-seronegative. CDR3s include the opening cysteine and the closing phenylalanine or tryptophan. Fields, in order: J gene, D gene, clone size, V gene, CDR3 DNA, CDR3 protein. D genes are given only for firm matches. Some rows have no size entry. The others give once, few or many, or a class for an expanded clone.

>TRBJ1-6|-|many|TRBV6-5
TGTGCCAGCAGTTACCAGGAGGGATTCTCACCCCTCCACTTT
CASSYQEGFSPLHF
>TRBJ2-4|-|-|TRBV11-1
TGTGCCAGCAGCTTAGGCAGGCAAGCCAAAAACATTCAGTACTTC
CASSLGRQAKNIQYF
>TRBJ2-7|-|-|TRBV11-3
TGTGCCAGCAGCTTAGATCTAAGGGGGAGGGCCGAGTACGAGCAGTACTTC
CASSLDLRGRAEYEQYF
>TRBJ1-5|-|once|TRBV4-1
TGCGCCAGCAGCCAAGGGCGGGGTGGGCCCCTCAATCAGCCCCAGCATTTT
CASSQGRGGPLNQPQHF
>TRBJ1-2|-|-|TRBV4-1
TGCGCCAGCAGCCAAGGTTTTCAGGTAGTTGGCTACACCTTC
CASSQGFQVVGYTF
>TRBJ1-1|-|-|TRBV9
TGTGCCAGCAGCGTAGGACAGATTAACACTGAAGCTTTCTTT
CASSVGQINTEAFF
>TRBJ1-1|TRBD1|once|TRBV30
TGTGCCTGGACTACAGGGGTCCCGACTGAAGCTTTCTTT
CAWTTGVPTEAFF
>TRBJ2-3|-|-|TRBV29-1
TGCAGCGTACCCACTAGCAGAGGCACAGATACGCAGTATTTT
CSVPTSRGTDTQYF
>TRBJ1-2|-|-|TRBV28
TGTGCCAGCTCCATGACAGCGAACTATGGCTACACCTTC
CASSMTANYGYTF
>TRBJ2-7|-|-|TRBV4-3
TGCGCCAGCAGCCACGACAGGCTCTCGCTGGGGGAGCAGTACTTC
CASSHDRLSLGEQYF
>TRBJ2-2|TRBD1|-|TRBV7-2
TGTGCCAGCAGCTTCCGGACAGGGGTTTCCGGGGAGCTGTTTTTT
CASSFRTGVSGELFF
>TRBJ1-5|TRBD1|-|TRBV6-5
TGTGCCAGCAGTCGCAACAGGGGGCAGGGTCAGCCCCAGCATTTT
CASSRNRGQGQPQHF
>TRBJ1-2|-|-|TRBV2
TGTGCCAGCAGCCCAATCCATAACTATGGCTACACCTTC
CASSPIHNYGYTF
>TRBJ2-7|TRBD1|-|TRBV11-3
TGTGCCAGCAGCGACCGGGACAGCGTTTCCTACGAGCAGTACTTC
CASSDRDSVSYEQYF
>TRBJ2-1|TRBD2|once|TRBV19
TGTGCCAGTATGAGACTAGCGGGAGTGATAGATGAGCAGTTCTTC
CASMRLAGVIDEQFF
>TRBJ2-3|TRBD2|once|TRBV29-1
TGCACCATATCGCCGGGACTAGGAGGCGCAGATACGCAGTATTTT
CTISPGLGGADTQYF
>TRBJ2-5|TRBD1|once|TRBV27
TGTGCCAGCAGTCCCGGACAGGGCGGAGAGACCCAGTACTTC
CASSPGQGGETQYF
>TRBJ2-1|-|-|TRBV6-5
TGTGCCAGCAGTTACCGCTCCTACAATGAGCAGTTCTTC
CASSYRSYNEQFF
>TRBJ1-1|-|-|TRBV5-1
TGCGCCAGCAGCTTGCGGCCAATAAAGGGGGATGAAGCTTTCTTT
CASSLRPIKGDEAFF
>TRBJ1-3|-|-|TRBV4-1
TGCGCCAGCAGCCAAGGACAGTCCTCTGGAAACACCATATATTTT
CASSQGQSSGNTIYF
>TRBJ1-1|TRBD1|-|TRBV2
TGTGCCAGCACCGCTGTCTCAGGGGGCAACACTGAAGCTTTCTTT
CASTAVSGGNTEAFF
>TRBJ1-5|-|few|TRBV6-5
TGTGCCAGCAGTAGGCAGGGAGGTCAGCCCCAGCATTTT
CASSRQGGQPQHF
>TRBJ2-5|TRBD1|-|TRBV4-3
TGCGCCAGCAGCCCGGACAGGGATGACCAAGAGACCCAGTACTTC
CASSPDRDDQETQYF
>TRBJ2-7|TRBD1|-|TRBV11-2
TGTGCCAGCAGCTCGTATGACAGGGGATACGAGCAGTACTTC
CASSSYDRGYEQYF
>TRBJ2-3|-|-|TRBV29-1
TGCAGCGTTAGACGTGGTAGCGACACAGATACGCAGTATTTT
CSVRRGSDTDTQYF
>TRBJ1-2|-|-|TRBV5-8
TGTGCCAGCAGCTTGGGACTCCTCTATGGCTACACCTTC
CASSLGLLYGYTF
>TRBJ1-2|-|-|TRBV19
TGTGCCAGTAGTGGTCGACAGACTAACTATGGCTACACCTTC
CASSGRQTNYGYTF
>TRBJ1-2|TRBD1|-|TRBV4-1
TGCGCCAGCAGCCACGGGGCAGGGGGCCAGTATGGCTACACCTTC
CASSHGAGGQYGYTF
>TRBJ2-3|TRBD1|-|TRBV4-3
TGCGCCAGCAGCCAAGACCGGGACAGGGCTCGGGATACGCAGTATTTT
CASSQDRDRARDTQYF
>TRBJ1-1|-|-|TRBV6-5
TGTGCCAGCAGGGGACTAACGAACACTGAAGCTTTCTTT
CASRGLTNTEAFF
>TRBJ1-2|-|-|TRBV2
TGTGCCAGCGTTATAAGGGGCTATGGCTACACCTTC
CASVIRGYGYTF
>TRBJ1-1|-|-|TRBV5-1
TGCGCCAGCAGCTTAGCCCAGGTGGCTTTCACTGAAGCTTTCTTT
CASSLAQVAFTEAFF
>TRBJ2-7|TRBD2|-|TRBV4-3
TGCGCCAGCAGCCAAGCTCCCGGGGGGGACGAGCAGTACTTC
CASSQAPGGDEQYF
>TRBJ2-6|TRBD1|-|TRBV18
TGTGCCAGCTCAAACCGGGACAGGGGTCTTGGGGCCAACGTCCTGACTTTC
CASSNRDRGLGANVLTF
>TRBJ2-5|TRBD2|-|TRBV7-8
TGTGCCAGCACCCGGGTGGGTGTTAGCGGGCGAGAGACCCAGTACTTC
CASTRVGVSGRETQYF
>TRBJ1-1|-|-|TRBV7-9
TGTGCCAGCAGCGATGGACACAGGAACACTGAAGCTTTCTTT
CASSDGHRNTEAFF
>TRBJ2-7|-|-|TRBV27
TGTGCCAGCAGTCGTGGAGGGCCCTACGAGCAGTACTTC
CASSRGGPYEQYF
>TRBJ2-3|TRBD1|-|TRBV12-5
TGTGCTAGTGCCAGGGGGAGCACAGATACGCAGTATTTT
CASARGSTDTQYF
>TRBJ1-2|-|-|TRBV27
TGTGCCAGCAGTTTCTTAGGGACTTACACCCACTACACCTTC
CASSFLGTYTHYTF
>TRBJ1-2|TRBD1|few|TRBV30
TGTGCCACCAAGACAGGGTCTTGGGGCTACACCTTC
CATKTGSWGYTF
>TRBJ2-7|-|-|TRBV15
TGTGCCACCAGCAGAGATCGTCAGGGGACTATCTCCTACGAGCAGTACTTC
CATSRDRQGTISYEQYF
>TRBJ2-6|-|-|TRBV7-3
TGTGCCAGCAGCTTAACTGTAGGGGCTGGGGCCAACGTCCTGACTTTC
CASSLTVGAGANVLTF
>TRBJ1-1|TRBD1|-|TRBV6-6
TGTGCCAGCAGTTACTCCGGGACAGTTGGGGCTTTCTTT
CASSYSGTVGAFF
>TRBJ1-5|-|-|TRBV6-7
TGTGCCAGCAGTTACAGGGGGAACGGCAATCAGCCCCAGCATTTT
CASSYRGNGNQPQHF
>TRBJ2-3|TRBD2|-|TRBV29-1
TGCAGCGTTGAAGGGGAGGGGAGCGGGAGCACAGATACGCAGTATTTT
CSVEGEGSGSTDTQYF
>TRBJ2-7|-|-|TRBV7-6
TGTGCCAGCAGCTTAGGACAGACCCCCTACGAGCAGTACTTC
CASSLGQTPYEQYF
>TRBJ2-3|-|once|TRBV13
TGTGCCAGCAGCCTAAGCACAGATACGCAGTATTTT
CASSLSTDTQYF
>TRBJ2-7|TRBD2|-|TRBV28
TGTGCCAGCAGTGGGGGTCTAGCGGGGTTCTACGAGCAGTACTTC
CASSGGLAGFYEQYF